The source of this T cell receptor beta chain is a study of cytomegalovirus exposure and HLA in healthy donors. J was trimmed by 6 bases and V by 3 bases; bases with no gene match: 6. CDR3 size: 15 residues. In germline, CDR1 is MDHEN, CDR2 SYDVKM. For this clone: Its specificity is unknown.

Regarding the study as a whole: TCR beta V- and J-gene trimming, according to a later analysis, was linked to a missense DCLRE1C variant.

The PCR contained 60 Vbeta and 13 Jbeta primers. TCRdb keeps only in-frame clones here, not all; method: immunoSEQ multiplex PCR. The sample has approximately 79,000 clones, around 78% seen once; the top ten hold roughly 1.7%. This clonotype was obtained from a man aged 40-49 years in good health and CMV-seronegative. This chain joins TRBV28 and TRBJ2-2; 8 bases map to TRBD1. The specimen sequenced was PBMCs. CDR3 loop: CASSFAGGRAGELFF. CDR3 DNA sequence: TGTGCCAGCAGTTTTGCAGGGGGCCGGGCCGGGGAGCTGTTTTTT.